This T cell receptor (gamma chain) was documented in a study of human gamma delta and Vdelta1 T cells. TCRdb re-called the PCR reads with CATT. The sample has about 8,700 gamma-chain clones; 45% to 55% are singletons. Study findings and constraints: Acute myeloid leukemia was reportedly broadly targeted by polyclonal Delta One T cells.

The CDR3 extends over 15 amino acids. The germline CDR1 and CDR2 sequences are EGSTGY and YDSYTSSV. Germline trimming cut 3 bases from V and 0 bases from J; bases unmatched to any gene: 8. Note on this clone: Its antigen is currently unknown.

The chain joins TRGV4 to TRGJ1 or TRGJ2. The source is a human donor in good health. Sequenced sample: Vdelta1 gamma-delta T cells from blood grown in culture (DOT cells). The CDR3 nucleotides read TGTGCCACCTGGGATTGGGGCCCGAATTATTATAAGAAACTCTTT. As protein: CATWDWGPNYYKKLF.